This T cell receptor (beta chain) is from a study of cytomegalovirus exposure and HLA in healthy donors. Across the whole study: One earlier analysis, a look at approximately 180 million T cells, found some 100 million unique TCR beta sequences.

About this clone: Its antigen remains unknown.

The germline V gene encodes CDR1 SGHTA and CDR2 FQGTGA. The CDR3 extends over 17 amino acids. The J segment lost 7 bases and the V segment lost 5 bases, leaving 17 bases of the junction unmatched. Study findings and constraints: Later analysis identified several of the most significant clusters that appeared linked to common viral pathogens. When analyzed later, a missense DCLRE1C variant was found to be linked to TCR beta V- and J-gene trimming. It was assumed in the presence/absence analyses that sequencing depth was roughly uniform across donors.

This PCR relied on a set of 60 Vbeta primers and 13 Jbeta primers. TCRdb keeps only in-frame clones here, not all; method: immunoSEQ multiplex PCR. Of roughly 100,000 clones detected, about four fifths appear once; the ten largest clones hold 3% to 4%. The sequence derives from a man aged 45-60 years in good health and CMV-seronegative. Sequencing input: PBMCs. This chain joins TRBV7-3 and TRBJ2-1, with TRBD2 matching 7 bases. In nucleotides, the CDR3 is TGTGCCAGCAGCCCCCTGATTGGGGGGGAGAGAGGAAATGAGCAGTTCTTC. Residues: CASSPLIGGERGNEQFF.